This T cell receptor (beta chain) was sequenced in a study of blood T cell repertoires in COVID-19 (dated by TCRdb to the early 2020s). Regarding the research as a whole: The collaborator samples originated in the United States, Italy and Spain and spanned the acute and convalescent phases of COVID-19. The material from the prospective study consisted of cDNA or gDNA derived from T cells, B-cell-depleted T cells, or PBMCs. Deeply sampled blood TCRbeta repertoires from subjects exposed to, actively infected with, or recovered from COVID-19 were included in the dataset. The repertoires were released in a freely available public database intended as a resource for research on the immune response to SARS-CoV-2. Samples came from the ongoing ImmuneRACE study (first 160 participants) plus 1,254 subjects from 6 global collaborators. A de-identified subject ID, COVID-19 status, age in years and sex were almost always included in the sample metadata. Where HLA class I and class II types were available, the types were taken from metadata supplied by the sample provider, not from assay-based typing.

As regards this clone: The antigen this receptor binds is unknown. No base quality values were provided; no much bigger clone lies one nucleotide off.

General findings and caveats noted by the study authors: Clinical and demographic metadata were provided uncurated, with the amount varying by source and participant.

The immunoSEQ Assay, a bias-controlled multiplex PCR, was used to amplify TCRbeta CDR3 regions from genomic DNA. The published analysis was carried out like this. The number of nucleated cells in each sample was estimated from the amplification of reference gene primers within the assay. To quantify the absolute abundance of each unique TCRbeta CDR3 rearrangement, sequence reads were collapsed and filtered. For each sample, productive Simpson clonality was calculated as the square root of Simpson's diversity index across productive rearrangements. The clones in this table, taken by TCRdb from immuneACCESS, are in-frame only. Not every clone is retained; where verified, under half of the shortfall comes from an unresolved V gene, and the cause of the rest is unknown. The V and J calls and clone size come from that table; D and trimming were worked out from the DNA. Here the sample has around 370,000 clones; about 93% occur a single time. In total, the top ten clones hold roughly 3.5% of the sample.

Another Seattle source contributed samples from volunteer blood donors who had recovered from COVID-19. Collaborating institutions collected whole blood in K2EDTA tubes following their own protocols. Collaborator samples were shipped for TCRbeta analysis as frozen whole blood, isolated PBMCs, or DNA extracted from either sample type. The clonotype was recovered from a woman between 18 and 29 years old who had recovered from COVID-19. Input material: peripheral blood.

The nucleotide sequence reads TGTGCCAGCAGCCTGGGACTAGCGGGAGTGGATACGCAGTATTTT. This is translated as CASSLGLAGVDTQYF. Recombination connected TRBV7-2 to TRBJ2-3; 14 bases in the junction line up with TRBD2. Compared with germline, V lacks 5 bases and J lacks 6 bases; bases without a gene match: 4. From the cysteine through the phenylalanine, the CDR3 covers 15 amino acids. Of the read, only the CDR3 DNA is kept; its 45 bases are in frame from base 1. The germline V gene gives CDR1 as SGHTA and CDR2 as FQGNSA.